This T cell receptor (beta chain) derives from a study of T-cell reconstitution after alpha-beta-depleted transplantation in children. V gave up 5 bases and J gave up 8 bases; unmatched junction bases: 16. The CDR3 length is 17 residues. Germline CDR1 SGHVS, CDR2 FNYEAQ. Preparation of the TCRbeta library used unique molecular identifiers. Each CDR3 protein is one row after TCRdb ran MiXCR on the PCR reads. The sample lists approximately 97,000 distinct CDR3 sequences; roughly 7.1% were seen once. This clonotype was counted at least ten times. The chain couples TRBV7-6 to TRBJ2-4; 9 bases map to TRBD2. This clonotype was obtained from a boy younger than 10 with acute lymphoblastic leukemia, due to receive a stem cell transplant. This specimen consisted of PBMCs, obtained before TCRalphabeta/CD19-depleted stem cell transplant. CDR3 residues: CASSLRPGTSSGDIQYF. Here the CDR3 DNA reads TGTGCCAGCAGCCTCCGTCCCGGGACTAGCTCAGGGGACATTCAGTACTTC. Full variable domain (missing parts from reference TRBV7-6 and TRBJ2-4): GAGVSQSPRYKVTKRGQDVALRCDPISGHVSLYWYRQALGQGPEFLTYFNYEAQQDKSGLPNDRFSAERPEGSISTLTIQRTEQRDSAMYRCASSLRPGTSSGDIQYFGAGTRLSVL.